This is a list of T cell receptor beta chains from one sample in a study of beta chain features in type 1 diabetes. Only in-frame clones appear in the TCRdb table, and some are missing; sequencing was by immunoSEQ multiplex PCR. Of about 620,000 clones in the sample, around 16% were seen once. The sequenced sample was naive CD4+ T cells from blood. These receptors were obtained from a man between 18 and 29 years old in good health. The CDR3 runs from the conserved cysteine through the conserved F or W. A D gene is named only where the DNA matches it firmly. A row's size may be missing; if present it is once, few, many or a size class.

cdr3_length,d_call,v_call,clone_size,j_call,cdr3_nt,cdr3_aa
15,.,TRBV19,few,TRBJ2-7,TGTGCCAGTAGTATGTCACTGGGTGCGTCCTACGAGCAGTACTTC,CASSMSLGASYEQYF
13,.,TRBV4-3,.,TRBJ1-5,TGCGCCAGCAGCCACGACACCGATCAGCCCCAGCATTTT,CASSHDTDQPQHF
14,.,TRBV11-3,few,TRBJ2-7,TGTGCCAGCAACCAAGAGACAGGAGGCTACGAGCAGTACTTC,CASNQETGGYEQYF
16,TRBD1,TRBV9,.,TRBJ2-2,TGTGCCAGCAGCTTGCTGGGACAGGGCAGGACCGGGGAGCTGTTTTTT,CASSLLGQGRTGELFF
12,.,TRBV5-4,few,TRBJ1-4,TGTGCCAGCAGCTTCCCTAATGAAAAACTGTTTTTT,CASSFPNEKLFF
14,.,TRBV6-5,.,TRBJ1-5,TGTGCCAGCAGTTCCGACAGCTCCAATCAGCCCCAGCATTTT,CASSSDSSNQPQHF
16,.,TRBV7-2,few,TRBJ2-3,TGTGCCAGCAGCCCCCGCCAGGGAGTGCCCACAGATACGCAGTATTTT,CASSPRQGVPTDTQYF
14,TRBD2,TRBV10-3,.,TRBJ2-7,TGTGCCATCAATCCGGGACTAGCATTTTACGAGCAGTACTTC,CAINPGLAFYEQYF
15,.,TRBV5-4,once,TRBJ2-3,TGTGCCAGCAGCCCTCGATCGGGAGACACAGATACGCAGTATTTT,CASSPRSGDTDTQYF
13,.,TRBV7-9,few,TRBJ1-2,TGTGCCAGCAGCTTAGAGGGGATGGGCGGCTACACCTTC,CASSLEGMGGYTF
12,TRBD1,TRBV5-4,.,TRBJ1-1,TGTGCCAGCAGATCTGGGACAGCAGAAGCTTTCTTT,CASRSGTAEAFF
13,.,TRBV9,.,TRBJ2-5,TGTGCCAGCAGCGTAGCGATGGGGGAGACCCAGTACTTC,CASSVAMGETQYF
15,TRBD1,TRBV4-1,few,TRBJ2-5,TGCGCCAGCAGCCAAGACGGGACAGCGAAAGAGACCCAGTACTTC,CASSQDGTAKETQYF
15,.,TRBV5-1,few,TRBJ2-4,TGCGCCAGCAGCTTGGAGTCAGGGACGAAGAACATTCAGTACTTC,CASSLESGTKNIQYF
15,TRBD2,TRBV4-2,.,TRBJ2-1,TGTGCCAGCAGACTAGCGGGGGGGCCATACAATGAGCAGTTCTTC,CASRLAGGPYNEQFF
12,TRBD2,TRBV7-9,few,TRBJ2-3,TGTGCCAGCAGCCCTCGGGGGGACACGCAGTATTTT,CASSPRGDTQYF
16,.,TRBV5-4,.,TRBJ2-7,TGTGCCAGCAGCTTGGGAGGGGTAGCGGACCCCTACGAGCAGTACTTC,CASSLGGVADPYEQYF
15,.,TRBV5-4,.,TRBJ1-1,TGTGCCAGCAGCTCCCCCCGGGGGCAGGGCACTGAAGCTTTCTTT,CASSSPRGQGTEAFF
11,.,TRBV12-2,few,TRBJ2-7,TGTGCAAGTCGCTTGACGTGGGAGCAGTACTTC,CASRLTWEQYF
16,.,TRBV7-9,.,TRBJ2-1,TGTGCCAGCAGCTTCGGCTGGGGGAATAGGGGCAATGAGCAGTTCTTC,CASSFGWGNRGNEQFF
14,.,TRBV25-1,.,TRBJ2-4,TGTGCCAGCAGTGAAGGGACCGGACAAAACATTCAGTACTTC,CASSEGTGQNIQYF
11,.,TRBV18,.,TRBJ2-1,TGTGCCAGCTCACCAGGCAATGAGCAGTTCTTC,CASSPGNEQFF
16,.,TRBV9,.,TRBJ2-1,TGTGCCAGCAGCGTAGCGCAGGAGGCCTGGTGGAATGAGCAGTTCTTC,CASSVAQEAWWNEQFF
11,.,TRBV2,.,TRBJ2-5,TGTGCCAGCAAGTGGGAAGAGACCCAGTACTTC,CASKWEETQYF
17,.,TRBV9,once,TRBJ2-5,TGTGCCAGCAGCGGATTCGACAGTAGGCTCCCCCAAGAGACCCAGTACTTC,CASSGFDSRLPQETQYF
14,TRBD1,TRBV9,.,TRBJ1-1,TGTGCCAGCAGCGGACAGGGTTTGAACACTGAAGCTTTCTTT,CASSGQGLNTEAFF
15,TRBD1,TRBV5-4,.,TRBJ2-5,TGTGCCAGCAGCTTTGATGCCGGGACAGAAGAGACCCAGTACTTC,CASSFDAGTEETQYF
14,.,TRBV7-2,.,TRBJ2-3,TGTGCCAGCAGTTACCGGCCCGGCACAGATACGCAGTATTTT,CASSYRPGTDTQYF
13,.,TRBV6-1,few,TRBJ1-5,TGTGCCAGCAGTGAACTGGGCGGGCAGCCCCAGCATTTT,CASSELGGQPQHF
12,.,TRBV7-3,.,TRBJ2-1,TGTGCCAGCAGCTTAGACTACAATGAGCAGTTCTTC,CASSLDYNEQFF
11,.,TRBV29-1,.,TRBJ1-2,TGCAGCGTTGAAGAAAGTTATGGCTACACCTTC,CSVEESYGYTF
11,.,TRBV2,.,TRBJ2-2,TGTGCCAGCCGCTCGGCCGGGGAGCTGTTTTTT,CASRSAGELFF
14,.,TRBV15,.,TRBJ2-5,TGTGCCACCAGCAGAGATCGGGCCCAAGAGACCCAGTACTTC,CATSRDRAQETQYF
12,.,TRBV6-1,.,TRBJ1-2,TGTGCCAGCAGCGACGCCCACTATGGCTACACCTTC,CASSDAHYGYTF
15,TRBD1,TRBV5-6,.,TRBJ1-2,TGTGCCAGCAGCCACAGGGGTTGGTCGAACTATGGCTACACCTTC,CASSHRGWSNYGYTF
12,TRBD1,TRBV5-4,once,TRBJ2-7,TGTGCCAGCAGCCCGTTGACAGGGAGGCAGTACTTC,CASSPLTGRQYF
15,.,TRBV5-4,.,TRBJ1-1,TGTGCCAGCAGCTTGGCTGCGGAAATGAACACTGAAGCTTTCTTT,CASSLAAEMNTEAFF
12,.,TRBV10-3,.,TRBJ1-4,TGTGCCATCAGCCCGGGACGGGAAAAACTGTTTTTT,CAISPGREKLFF
13,.,TRBV18,few,TRBJ2-6,TGTGCCAGCTCGCCTACTGGGGCCAACGTCCTGACTTTC,CASSPTGANVLTF